This T cell receptor beta chain is drawn from a study of identical twins. Healthy Caucasians alone served as donors. This clonotype is a singleton in its sample. The antigen is not known. TCRdb re-called the 5' RACE reads through MiXCR, storing one row per CDR3 protein. Among 450,000 or so distinct CDR3 sequences, around 14% were seen once, and the ten largest hold approximately 0.52%. Findings and limits, study-wide: Abundant cord blood beta clonotypes carried fewer insertions; memory repertoires showed none. Models underestimated out-of-frame TCR alpha sharing in monozygotic twins. Weaker excess twin sharing was seen among beta out-of-frame sequences.

Trimming at V came to 8 bases and at J to 7 bases, leaving 13 bases not matched to a gene. In germline, CDR1 is MNHNS, CDR2 SASEGT. The CDR3 is made up of 14 amino acids. These data were also reused for a study on yellow fever vaccine responses in identical twins.

Source material: CD4+ T cells sorted from blood. The V and J genes are TRBV6-1 and TRBJ2-5, with TRBD2 matching over 7 bases. This receptor was identified in a woman aged 18-29 years in good health. The CDR3 loop is CASRASGDRGTQYF. The CDR3 region has the DNA TGTGCCAGCCGGGCCAGCGGGGACCGCGGGACCCAGTACTTC.